These 5 T cell receptor beta chains share one sample of origin, sequenced in a study of cytomegalovirus exposure and HLA in healthy donors (dated by TCRdb to 2015 to 2018). To prepare the library, the immunoSEQ multiplex PCR assay was applied. A mixture of 60 forward primers for TCR Vbeta segments and 13 reverse primers for TCR Jbeta segments was used in the multiplex PCR. The clones in this table, taken by TCRdb from immuneACCESS, are in-frame only. Not every clone is retained; where verified, under half of the shortfall comes from an unresolved V gene, and the cause of the rest is unknown. The sample profile shows 140,000 to 150,000 clones; approximately 91% of them were found once. The ten largest clonotypes hold around 0.51% of the sample. The sample was PBMCs. The receptors stem from a woman between 35 and 50 years old in good health and CMV-seronegative.

The J gene is TRBJ2-7, the V gene TRBV10-3, with TRBD1 matching 8 bases. J lost 4 bases, V lost 3 bases, and 8 bases had no gene match. The CDR3 is 15 residues long. CDR1 is ENHRY, CDR2 SYGVKD, per germline. CDR3 bases: TGTGCCATCAGTGACCACAGGGGGATCGTTTACGAGCAGTACTTC. The encoded protein is CAISDHRGIVYEQYF.

CDR3 loop: CASSSPGRGATEAFF. The CDR3 nucleotides read TGTGCCAGCAGCTCCCCGGGGCGGGGGGCCACTGAAGCTTTCTTT. The chain is built from TRBV5-8 and TRBJ1-1; a possible D gene is TRBD1 (6 bases). CDR1 is SGHTS, CDR2 YDEGEE, per germline. V was clipped by 3 bases and J by 4 bases, with 16 bases between them. There are 15 residues in the CDR3.

This clone was observed a few times. The chain joins TRBV11-2 to TRBJ2-2, with 10 positions matching TRBD2. Germline V gene lookup returns CDR1 SGHAT and CDR2 FQNNGV. The CDR3 totals 15 residues. V dropped 6 bases and J dropped 5; count of bases not matched to a gene: 6. The CDR3 reads CASRPAGGSTGELFF. The CDR3 DNA reads TGTGCCAGCAGACCAGCGGGAGGGAGTACCGGGGAGCTGTTTTTT.

The chain has TRBV7-2 and TRBJ1-4; D possibly corresponds to TRBD1 (5 bases). This CDR3 is 13 amino acids long. CDR1 and CDR2 from the germline V gene are SGHTA and FQGNSA. V was cut by 4 bases and J by 9 bases, with 12 bases left in between. CDR3 sequence reads: CASSWSPGKKLFF. For the CDR3, the DNA is TGTGCCAGCAGCTGGAGCCCAGGGAAAAAACTGTTTTTT.

The chain joins TRBV5-1 to TRBJ2-7; 12 bases line up with TRBD2. The CDR3 extends over 17 amino acids. The V gene's germline CDR1 is SGHRS and CDR2 YFSETQ. V was clipped by 1 base and J by 1 base; unmatched bases: 6. CDR3 nucleotide sequence: TGCGCCAGCAGCTTGTACACTAGCGGGAGGACTTCCTACGAGCAGTACTTC. Translation gives CASSLYTSGRTSYEQYF.